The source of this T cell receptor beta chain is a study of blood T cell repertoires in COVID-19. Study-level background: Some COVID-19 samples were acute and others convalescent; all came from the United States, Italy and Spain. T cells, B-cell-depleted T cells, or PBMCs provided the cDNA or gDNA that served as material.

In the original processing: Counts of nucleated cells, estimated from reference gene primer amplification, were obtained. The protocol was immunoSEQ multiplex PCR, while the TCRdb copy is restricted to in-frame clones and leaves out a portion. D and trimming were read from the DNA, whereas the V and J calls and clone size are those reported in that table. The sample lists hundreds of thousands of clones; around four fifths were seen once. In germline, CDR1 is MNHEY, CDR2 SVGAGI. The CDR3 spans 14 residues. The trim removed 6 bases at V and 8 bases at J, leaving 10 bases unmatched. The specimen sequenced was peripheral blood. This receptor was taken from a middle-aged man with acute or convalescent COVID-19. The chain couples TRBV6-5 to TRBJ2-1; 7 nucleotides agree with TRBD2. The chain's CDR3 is CASRGLIGTDEQFF. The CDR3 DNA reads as TGTGCCAGCAGGGGACTAATCGGTACTGATGAGCAGTTCTTC.